This paragraph covers one T cell receptor (beta chain) sequence. The CDR3 totals 13 residues. Germline CDR1 and CDR2: MNHEY and SMNVEV (reference sequence). V shed 6 bases and J 11 bases; nucleotides not matched to a gene: 7. This sample was included in a study of blood T cell repertoires in COVID-19. Background on the study: Samples taken during acute and convalescent COVID-19 were collected in the United States, Italy and Spain. In each case, the material was cDNA or gDNA derived from T cells, B-cell-depleted T cells, or PBMCs.

Authors' methods: Researchers report that nucleated cell counts were estimated from reference gene primer amplification. TCRdb keeps only in-frame clones here, not all; method: immunoSEQ multiplex PCR. The DNA gave D and trimming, while V, J and clone size come from that table. The profile shows 150,000 to 200,000 clones, around 90% of them singletons. The V gene is TRBV27, the J gene TRBJ1-6; TRBD1 agrees at 7 bases. The TCR originated in a human donor in a cohort sampled during active COVID-19. The sequencing sample was made of peripheral blood. CDR3 in DNA: TGTGCCAGCAGCGGGACAGTCATAACACCCCTCCACTTT. This gives the protein CASSGTVITPLHF.